The rows below give T cell receptor beta chains drawn from one sample of a study of T cells in narcolepsy. The protocol was immunoSEQ multiplex PCR, while the TCRdb copy is restricted to in-frame clones and leaves out a portion. The sample carries about 25,000 clones, about 86% recorded once. The sequenced sample consisted of CD45RA- memory CD4+ T cells from PBMCs. The receptors were sampled from a human donor with narcolepsy. The CDR3 runs from the conserved cysteine through the conserved F or W. The D gene is left open where the match is weak. A row's size may be missing; if present it is once, few, many or a size class.

abundance	v_gene	d_gene	j_gene	CDR3aa	CDR3nt
once	TRBV4-1	.	TRBJ2-7	CASSLDTWSYEQYF	TGCGCCAGCAGCCTGGACACTTGGTCCTACGAGCAGTACTTC
.	TRBV10-3	TRBD1	TRBJ2-5	CAISDGDREETQYF	TGTGCCATCAGTGACGGGGACAGGGAAGAGACCCAGTACTTC
.	TRBV10-2	.	TRBJ1-3	CASTPVTTGISGNTIYF	TGCGCCAGCACCCCGGTCACAACAGGGATCTCTGGAAACACCATATATTTT
.	TRBV7-9	.	TRBJ2-1	CASSPPRRMGNEQFF	TGTGCCAGCAGCCCCCCTCGACGAATGGGCAATGAGCAGTTCTTC
few	TRBV6-5	.	TRBJ2-3	CASSSRAVDTQYF	TGTGCCAGCAGTTCCAGGGCGGTAGATACGCAGTATTTT
.	TRBV2	TRBD2	TRBJ2-7	CATRTSGFSYEQYF	TGTGCCACCAGGACTAGCGGATTCTCCTACGAGCAGTACTTC
.	TRBV5-6	.	TRBJ2-1	CASSDQWEDPYNEQFF	TGTGCCAGCAGCGACCAGTGGGAAGACCCATACAATGAGCAGTTCTTC
.	TRBV7-7	TRBD1	TRBJ2-5	CASSLTGVETQYF	TGTGCTAGCAGCTTGACAGGGGTGGAGACCCAGTACTTC
.	TRBV7-8	.	TRBJ2-3	CASSVNRDDTQYF	TGTGCCAGCAGCGTAAACAGAGACGATACGCAGTATTTT
.	TRBV28	.	TRBJ1-1	CASSSPGAVDTEAFF	TGTGCCAGCAGTTCGCCGGGAGCGGTAGACACTGAAGCTTTCTTT
once	TRBV10-1	.	TRBJ1-2	CASSESNTAYTF	TGCGCCAGCAGTGAGTCTAATACGGCCTACACCTTC
.	TRBV5-1	.	TRBJ1-4	CASSLEGGNEKLFF	TGCGCCAGCAGCTTGGAAGGGGGGAATGAAAAACTGTTTTTT
.	TRBV6-6	.	TRBJ2-2	CASSYPRQGGTGELFF	TGTGCCAGCAGTTACCCCCGACAGGGAGGAACCGGGGAGCTGTTTTTT
.	TRBV6-1	TRBD1	TRBJ1-4	CASSPTGGNEKLFF	TGTGCCAGCAGTCCTACAGGGGGCAATGAAAAACTGTTTTTT
.	TRBV11-1	TRBD1	TRBJ2-7	CASSLGQGAYEQYF	TGTGCCAGCAGCCTGGGACAGGGGGCCTACGAGCAGTACTTC
.	TRBV7-3	.	TRBJ2-1	CASSLSVSSYNEQFF	TGTGCCAGCAGCTTATCGGTTAGCTCATACAATGAGCAGTTCTTC
.	TRBV13	TRBD1	TRBJ2-4	CASSRRDRENIQYF	TGTGCCAGCAGCCGCCGGGACAGGGAGAACATTCAGTACTTC
.	TRBV6-5	.	TRBJ2-2	CASSPTAVKIGELFF	TGTGCCAGCAGTCCCACCGCCGTAAAAATCGGGGAGCTGTTTTTT
.	TRBV7-6	.	TRBJ2-5	CASSLGEVETQYF	TGTGCCAGCAGCTTGGGTGAGGTAGAGACCCAGTACTTC
.	TRBV11-2	.	TRBJ2-7	CASSSRTASYEQYF	TGTGCCAGCAGTTCACGGACAGCGAGCTACGAGCAGTACTTC
.	TRBV28	.	TRBJ1-2	CASSPWTDGYTF	TGTGCCAGCAGTCCCTGGACAGATGGCTACACCTTC
few	TRBV10-3	.	TRBJ2-2	CAISPVWNTGELFF	TGTGCCATCAGTCCTGTCTGGAACACCGGGGAGCTGTTTTTT
.	TRBV27	.	TRBJ1-5	CASRSLRAREPQHF	TGTGCCAGCAGATCTTTGAGGGCCCGAGAGCCCCAGCATTTT
.	TRBV4-3	TRBD2	TRBJ2-3	CASSQAPSGDGDTQYF	TGCGCCAGCAGCCAAGCTCCTAGCGGGGACGGGGATACGCAGTATTTT
once	TRBV6-1	.	TRBJ2-1	CASSEPLRNEQFF	TGTGCCAGCAGTGAACCGTTAAGGAATGAGCAGTTCTTC
.	TRBV28	.	TRBJ1-2	CASGDISNYGYTF	TGTGCCAGCGGGGACATTTCTAACTATGGCTACACCTTC
.	TRBV11-3	.	TRBJ2-2	CASSSSDTGELFF	TGTGCCAGCAGCTCTAGCGACACCGGGGAGCTGTTTTTT
few	TRBV7-9	.	TRBJ1-2	CASSLGSVIGSNYGYTF	TGTGCCAGCAGCTTAGGATCCGTGATAGGATCTAACTATGGCTACACCTTC
.	TRBV19	.	TRBJ1-6	CASNWGRDSPLHF	TGTGCCAGTAATTGGGGGCGCGATTCACCCCTCCACTTT
.	TRBV23-1	.	TRBJ1-3	CASSHSRGRSGNTIYF	TGCGCCAGCAGTCATTCCAGGGGACGCTCTGGAAACACCATATATTTT
.	TRBV4-1	.	TRBJ1-6	CASSQEGGMDSPLHF	TGCGCCAGCAGCCAAGAAGGGGGGATGGATTCACCCCTCCACTTT
.	TRBV28	.	TRBJ1-1	CASSETLQGNTEAFF	TGTGCCAGCAGCGAGACCCTTCAGGGAAACACTGAAGCTTTCTTT
.	TRBV5-1	TRBD2	TRBJ2-1	CASSILSAGAGNEQFF	TGCGCCAGCAGCATCCTCTCAGCGGGGGCCGGGAATGAGCAGTTCTTC
.	TRBV2	.	TRBJ1-1	CASSPGRNTEAFF	TGTGCCAGCAGTCCGGGACGGAACACTGAAGCTTTCTTT
once	TRBV6-4	.	TRBJ2-1	CASSSITGNEQFF	TGTGCCAGCAGTAGCATCACAGGTAATGAGCAGTTCTTC
few	TRBV15	TRBD1	TRBJ1-1	CATRGDRPGTEAFF	TGTGCCACCAGAGGGGACAGGCCAGGGACTGAAGCTTTCTTT
.	TRBV5-6	TRBD2	TRBJ2-5	CASSRTGTSGVQTQYF	TGTGCCAGCAGCCGAACCGGGACTAGCGGGGTTCAGACCCAGTACTTC
.	TRBV27	.	TRBJ2-2	CASRVGYDTGELFF	TGTGCCAGCCGCGTAGGGTACGACACCGGGGAGCTGTTTTTT
.	TRBV5-1	.	TRBJ2-1	CAGSLEGRSYNEQFF	TGCGCCGGCAGCTTGGAGGGCCGCTCCTACAATGAGCAGTTCTTC